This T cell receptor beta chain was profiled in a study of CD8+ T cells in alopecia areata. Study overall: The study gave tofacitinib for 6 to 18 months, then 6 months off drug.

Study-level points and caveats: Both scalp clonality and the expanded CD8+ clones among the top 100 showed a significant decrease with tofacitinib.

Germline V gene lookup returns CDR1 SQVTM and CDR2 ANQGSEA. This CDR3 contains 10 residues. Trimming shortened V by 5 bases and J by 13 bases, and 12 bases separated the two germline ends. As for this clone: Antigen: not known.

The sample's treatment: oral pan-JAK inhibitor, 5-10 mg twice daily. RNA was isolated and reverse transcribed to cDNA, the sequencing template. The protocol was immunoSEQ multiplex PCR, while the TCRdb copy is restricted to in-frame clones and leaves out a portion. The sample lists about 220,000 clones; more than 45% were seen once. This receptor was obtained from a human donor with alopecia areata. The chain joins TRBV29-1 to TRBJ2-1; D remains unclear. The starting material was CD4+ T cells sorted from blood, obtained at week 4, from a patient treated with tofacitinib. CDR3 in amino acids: CSVSGDLQFF. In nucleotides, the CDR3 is TGCAGCGTTTCGGGTGACCTTCAGTTCTTC.